These 21 T cell receptor beta chains were all obtained from the same sample, sequenced in a study of T cells in Graves' hyperthyroidism and ophthalmopathy. Using RNA transcripts as the source, TCR beta CDR3 regions were amplified. A first-round RT-PCR of the TCR CDR3 used the HTBI primer set. TCRdb redid the calling of the multiplex PCR reads with MiXCR, one entry per CDR3 protein. The sample carries 660,000 or so distinct CDR3 sequences, roughly 45% recorded once. Sequences were obtained from peripheral blood or thyroid tissue (not recorded which). The receptors come from an adult man with Graves' disease, either hyperthyroidism or ophthalmopathy (not recorded which).

The V call is TRBV29-1, the J call TRBJ1-1, with 8 bases matching TRBD1. The germline V gene has CDR1 SQVTM and CDR2 ANQGSEA. CDR3 length equals 15 residues. With V trimmed by 5 bases and J by 0 bases, 8 bases remained unmatched. CDR3 in DNA: TGCAGCGTTCGGACAGGGCTAGGGATGAACACTGAAGCTTTCTTT. Translation: CSVRTGLGMNTEAFF.

V and J are TRBV7-9 and TRBJ1-6; D remains ambiguous. The V gene lost 5 bases and the J gene lost 7 bases, with 9 bases spanning the gap. Germline V gene data show CDR1 as SEHNR and CDR2 as FQNEAQ (reference sequence). The CDR3 extends over 13 amino acids. The DNA of the CDR3 is TGTGCCAGCAGCCGAGAGGCCAATTCACCCCTCCACTTT. This translates into CASSREANSPLHF.

The chain couples TRBV6-1 to TRBJ1-2; the match to TRBD1 covers 8 bases. CDR1 MNHNS and CDR2 SASEGT come from the germline V gene. The CDR3 spans 15 residues. J was trimmed by 2 bases and V by 2 bases; bases with no gene match: 4. CDR3: CASSEWGQDNYGYTF. The CDR3 nucleotides read TGTGCCAGCAGTGAATGGGGACAGGACAACTATGGCTACACCTTC.

This clonotype was counted at least ten times. CDR3 in amino acids: CSVGRGGNTEAFF. The CDR3 DNA follows: TGCAGCGTTGGGAGAGGAGGGAACACTGAAGCTTTCTTT. The J gene is TRBJ1-1, the V gene TRBV29-1; no firm D call. With 4 bases removed from V and 1 base from J, the gap between germline ends came to 10 bases. The CDR3 covers 13 residues. From germline, CDR1 is SQVTM and CDR2 ANQGSEA.

J is TRBJ2-5 and V is TRBV6-5, with TRBD1 matching over 10 bases. V trimming: 5 bases; J trimming: 7 bases; junction bases outside the gene matches: 7. CDR1 is MNHEY, CDR2 SVGAGI, per germline. The CDR3 covers 14 residues. CDR3 region: CASSDRGQGGTQYF. CDR3 nucleotide sequence: TGTGCCAGCAGTGACCGCGGACAGGGGGGGACCCAGTACTTC.

This clonotype was counted many times. The gene calls are TRBV24-1 and TRBJ2-5; D is ambiguous. The CDR3 length is 15 residues. The germline CDR1 and CDR2 sequences are KGHDR and SFDVKD. Deletions cut 3 bases from V and 0 bases from J, with 10 bases between. CDR3 nucleotides: TGTGCCACCAGTGATCTGAGTAGGTACCAAGAGACCCAGTACTTC. It codes for CATSDLSRYQETQYF.

This clonotype was seen a handful of times. The rearrangement uses TRBV19 and TRBJ2-7, with D maybe TRBD1 (5 bases). Germline CDR1 and CDR2: LNHDA and SQIVND (reference sequence). Trimming removed 5 bases at V and 6 bases at J, with 17 bases between. This CDR3 region has 14 residues. This chain's CDR3 is CASSQLGEGPEQYF. The CDR3 DNA is TGTGCCAGTAGTCAATTAGGGGAAGGGCCCGAGCAGTACTTC.

This clonotype was picked up many times. This chain connects TRBV20-1 to TRBJ2-7; maybe TRBD2 (5 bases). From germline, CDR1 is DFQATT and CDR2 SNEGSKA (reference sequence). This CDR3 region has 14 residues. Trimming took off 1 base at V and 2 bases at J, with 12 bases between the two ends. The CDR3 loop reads CSARAPSGTYEQYF. CDR3 DNA: TGCAGTGCTAGAGCTCCCAGCGGAACCTACGAGCAGTACTTC.

The V and J genes are TRBV2 and TRBJ1-5; a weak D match, TRBD1 (5 bases). Deletions cut 5 bases from V and 9 bases from J, with 26 bases between. Per germline, CDR1 SNHLY and CDR2 FYNNEI. The length of the CDR3 is 17 residues. This CDR3 reads CASSKRTPGSGPSPQHF. CDR3 coding DNA: TGTGCCAGCAGTAAGAGGACCCCAGGGAGTGGGCCTTCGCCCCAGCATTTT.

The sample holds a few counts of this clonotype. The chain couples TRBV19 to TRBJ2-7; weak D call: TRBD1 (6 bases). CDR3 length: 13 amino acids. Trimming pared 9 bases from V and 4 bases from J, leaving 16 bases between. Germline V CDR1 and CDR2: LNHDA, SQIVND (reference sequence). This CDR3 is CASSPTGRYEQYF. CDR3 coding DNA: TGTGCCAGCAGTCCTACAGGGAGATACGAGCAGTACTTC. The full variable domain, completed using reference TRBV19 and TRBJ2-7, is DGGITQSPKYLFRKEGQNVTLSCEQNLNHDAMYWYRQDPGQGLRLIYYSQIVNDFQKGDIAEGYSVSREKKESFPLTVTSAQKNPTAFYLCASSPTGRYEQYFGPGTRLTVT.

This clonotype has just a few counts. The chain links TRBV7-8 to TRBJ1-4; D remains unclear. This CDR3 spans 14 amino acids. CDR1 is SGHVS and CDR2 is FQNEAQ in the germline V gene. V was trimmed by 7 bases and J by 1 base, leaving 10 bases between them. The CDR3 loop reads CASKPDLTNEKLFF. The CDR3 bases are TGTGCCAGCAAACCGGACCTAACTAATGAAAAACTGTTTTTT.

Worth noting for this clonotype: At one of its ends the junction is not consistent with the germline gene, which may arise from a read error. The chain joins TRBV7-9 to TRBJ1-6; D is unclear. There are 16 residues in the CDR3. Germline V gene sequence: CDR1 SEHNR, CDR2 FQNEAQ (reference sequence). The CDR3 DNA reads TGTGCCAGCAGTTCCCCCATGAAGGGCTTAGGCTCACCCCCCCACTTT. Amino acids: CASSSPMKGLGSPPHF.

CDR3 in amino acids: CASSFGQGGPETQYF. For the CDR3, the DNA is TGTGCCAGCAGTTTTGGCCAGGGGGGTCCGGAGACCCAGTACTTC. The V and J genes are TRBV27 and TRBJ2-5; D perhaps matches TRBD1 (7 bases). The V gene lost 3 bases and the J gene lost 5 bases, with 16 bases spanning the gap. This CDR3 is built from 15 residues. Germline CDR1 is MNHEY and CDR2 is SMNVEV (reference sequence).

In its sample, this clonotype was seen many times. The chain carries TRBV2 and TRBJ1-6; D is uncertain. This CDR3 has 13 amino acids. V was trimmed by 4 bases and J by 7 bases, leaving 8 bases between them. CDR1 and CDR2 from the germline V gene are SNHLY and FYNNEI. The CDR3 nucleotides read TGTGCCAGCAGTGTCGACCGAAATTCACCCCTCCACTTT. It yields the protein CASSVDRNSPLHF.

The chain couples TRBV7-9 to TRBJ1-2; no firm D call. V was trimmed by 3 bases and J by 2 bases, leaving 10 bases between them. CDR1 is SEHNR and CDR2 is FQNEAQ in the germline V gene (reference sequence). This CDR3 spans 14 amino acids. The CDR3 sequence is CASSLFLANYGYTF. In DNA, the CDR3 is TGTGCCAGCAGCTTGTTTTTAGCCAACTATGGCTACACCTTC.

V usage is TRBV2 and J usage is TRBJ1-1, with no clear D. Per the germline V gene, CDR1 is SNHLY and CDR2 is FYNNEI. V lost 6 bases and J lost 1, with 9 bases in between. CDR3 length equals 13 residues. Here the CDR3 reads CASRGGQNTEAFF. The CDR3 DNA follows: TGTGCCAGCAGGGGAGGCCAGAACACTGAAGCTTTCTTT.

Note on this clonotype: This CDR3 fails to terminate in the conserved phenylalanine or tryptophan, so it likely reflects a read error. The J gene is TRBJ1-1, the V gene TRBV2; 11 bases are shared with TRBD1. The germline CDR1 and CDR2 sequences are SNHLY and FYNNEI. This CDR3 has 16 residues. CDR3 loop: CANSVWTGGLNTEAFL. The CDR3 nucleotides read TGTGCCAACAGTGTGTGGACAGGGGGCCTGAACACTGAAGCTTTCCTT.

The gene calls are TRBV10-2 and TRBJ2-5; 10 bases are shared with TRBD1. The CDR3 has 13 residues. Trimming removed 7 bases from V and 9 bases from J; junction bases left unmatched: 8. CDR1 is WSHSY, CDR2 SAAADI, per germline. CDR3 region: CASTPGQGRSQYF. The CDR3 DNA reads as TGCGCCAGCACGCCGGGACAGGGGAGATCCCAGTACTTC.

The CDR3 region has the DNA TGCAGCGTCGGGGGGATGACTGAAGCTTTCTTT. The encoded protein is CSVGGMTEAFF. The V call is TRBV29-1, the J call TRBJ1-1, with D maybe TRBD1 (5 bases). Between the trimmed V and J ends, which lost 6 bases and 5 bases, there was a span of 10 bases. The CDR3 runs to 11 residues. The germline V gene encodes CDR1 SQVTM and CDR2 ANQGSEA.

This clonotype was observed at least ten times. The genes are TRBV25-1 and TRBJ2-2, with no clear D. V lost 4 bases and J lost 6, with 18 bases in between. The germline gives CDR1 MGHDK, CDR2 SYGVNS. There are 16 residues in the CDR3. CDR3 DNA: TGTGCCAGCAGTGCCAGGTGGGCAGGAGTAGCCGGGGAGCTGTTTTTT. Its protein product is CASSARWAGVAGELFF.

This clonotype was seen only once. A much bigger clone sits one base away, suggesting this may be a read error. V and J are TRBV6-1 and TRBJ1-2; a weak D match, TRBD1 (5 bases). Trimming shortened V by 6 bases and J by 7 bases, and 15 bases separated the two germline ends. This CDR3 is 13 amino acids long. Germline V gene data show CDR1 as MNHNS and CDR2 as SASEGT. The CDR3 is CASRGGGVLGYTF. The CDR3 DNA reads as TGTGCCAGCAGGGGCGGGGGAGTACTTGGCTACACCTTC.